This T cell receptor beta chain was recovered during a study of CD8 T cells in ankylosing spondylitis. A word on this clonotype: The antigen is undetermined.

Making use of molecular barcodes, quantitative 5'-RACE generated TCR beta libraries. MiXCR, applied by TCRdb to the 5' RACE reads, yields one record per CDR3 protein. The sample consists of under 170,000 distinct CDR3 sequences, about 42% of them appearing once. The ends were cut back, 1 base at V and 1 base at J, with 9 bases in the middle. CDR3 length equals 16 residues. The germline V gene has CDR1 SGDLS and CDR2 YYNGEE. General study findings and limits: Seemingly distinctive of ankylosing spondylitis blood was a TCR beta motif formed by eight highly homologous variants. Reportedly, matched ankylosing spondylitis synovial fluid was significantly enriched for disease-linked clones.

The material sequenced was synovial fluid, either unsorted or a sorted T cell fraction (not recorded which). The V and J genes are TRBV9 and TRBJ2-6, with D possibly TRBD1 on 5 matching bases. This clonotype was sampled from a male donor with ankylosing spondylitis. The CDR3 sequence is CASSVPGWSGANVLTF. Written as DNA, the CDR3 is TGTGCCAGCAGCGTACCAGGGTGGTCTGGGGCCAACGTCCTGACTTTC.